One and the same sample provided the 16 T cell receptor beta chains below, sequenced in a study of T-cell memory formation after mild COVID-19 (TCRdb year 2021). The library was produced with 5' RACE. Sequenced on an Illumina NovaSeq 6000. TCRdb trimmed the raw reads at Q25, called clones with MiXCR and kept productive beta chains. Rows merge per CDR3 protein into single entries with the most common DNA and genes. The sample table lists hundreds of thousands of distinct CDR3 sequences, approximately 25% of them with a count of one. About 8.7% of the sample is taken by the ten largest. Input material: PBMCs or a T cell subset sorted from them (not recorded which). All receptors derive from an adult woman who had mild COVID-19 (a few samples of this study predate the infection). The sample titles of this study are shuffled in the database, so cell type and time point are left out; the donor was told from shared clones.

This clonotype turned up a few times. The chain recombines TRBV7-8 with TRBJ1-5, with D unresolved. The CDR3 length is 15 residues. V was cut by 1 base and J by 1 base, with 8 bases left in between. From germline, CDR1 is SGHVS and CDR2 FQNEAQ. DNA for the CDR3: TGTGCCAGCAGCTTAGGAGCAAGAAGCAATCAGCCCCAGCATTTT. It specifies CASSLGARSNQPQHF.

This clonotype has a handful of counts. The CDR3 protein is CASNLGQGNTEAFF. The CDR3 DNA sequence: TGTGCCAGCAACCTGGGACAGGGTAACACTGAAGCTTTCTTT. This rearrangement joins TRBV13 to TRBJ1-1; 9 nucleotides line up with TRBD1. The germline CDR1 and CDR2 sequences are PRHDT and FYEKMQ (reference sequence). The CDR3 sequence is 14 residues long. Trimming removed 7 bases from V and 2 bases from J; junction bases left unmatched: 5.

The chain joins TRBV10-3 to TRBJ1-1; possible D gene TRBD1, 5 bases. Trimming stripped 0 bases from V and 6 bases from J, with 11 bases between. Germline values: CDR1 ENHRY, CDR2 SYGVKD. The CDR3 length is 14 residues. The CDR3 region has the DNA TGTGCCATCAGTGAGTCGGGCAGGGTCGCTGAAGCTTTCTTT. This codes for CAISESGRVAEAFF.

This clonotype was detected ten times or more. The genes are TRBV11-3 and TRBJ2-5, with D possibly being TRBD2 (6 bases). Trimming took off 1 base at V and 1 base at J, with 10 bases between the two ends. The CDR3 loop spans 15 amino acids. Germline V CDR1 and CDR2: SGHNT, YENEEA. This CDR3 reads CASSLVLGGQETQYF. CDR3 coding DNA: TGTGCCAGCAGCTTAGTCCTCGGGGGCCAAGAGACCCAGTACTTC.

For the CDR3, the DNA is TGCGCCAGCAGCCCTCGGAGACAGGGGGCGAATGAGCAGTTCTTC. Amino acids: CASSPRRQGANEQFF. J is TRBJ2-1 and V is TRBV5-1; 10 nucleotides match TRBD1. Germline V CDR1 and CDR2: SGHRS, YFSETQ. The CDR3 has 15 amino acids. The J segment lost 7 bases and the V segment lost 4 bases, leaving 8 bases of the junction unmatched. The complete variable domain, with remaining parts taken from reference TRBV5-1 and TRBJ2-1, reads KAGVTQTPRYLIKTRGQQVTLSCSPISGHRSVSWYQQTPGQGLQFLFEYFSETQRNKGNFPGRFSGRQFSNSRSEMNVSTLELGDSALYLCASSPRRQGANEQFFGPGTRLTVL.

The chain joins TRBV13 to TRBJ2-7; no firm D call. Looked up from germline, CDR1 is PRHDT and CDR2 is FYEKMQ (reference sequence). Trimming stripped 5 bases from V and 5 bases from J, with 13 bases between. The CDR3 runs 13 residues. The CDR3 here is CASSRLGSDEQYF. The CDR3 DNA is TGTGCCAGCAGCCGATTAGGGTCGGACGAGCAGTACTTC.

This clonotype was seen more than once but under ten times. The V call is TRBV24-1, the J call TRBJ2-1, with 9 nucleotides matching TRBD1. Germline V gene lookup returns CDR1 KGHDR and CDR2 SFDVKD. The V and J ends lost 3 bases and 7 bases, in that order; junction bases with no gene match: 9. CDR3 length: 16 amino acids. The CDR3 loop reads CATSDPGQGLKNEQFF. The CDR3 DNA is TGTGCCACCAGTGATCCTGGACAGGGGCTCAAAAATGAGCAGTTCTTC.

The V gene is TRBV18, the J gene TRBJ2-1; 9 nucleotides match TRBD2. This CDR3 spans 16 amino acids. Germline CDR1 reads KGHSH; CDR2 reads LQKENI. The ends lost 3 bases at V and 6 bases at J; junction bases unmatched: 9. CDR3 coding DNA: TGTGCCAGCTCACCCCCCGGGCTAGCGGGGCCCAATGAGCAGTTCTTC. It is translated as CASSPPGLAGPNEQFF.

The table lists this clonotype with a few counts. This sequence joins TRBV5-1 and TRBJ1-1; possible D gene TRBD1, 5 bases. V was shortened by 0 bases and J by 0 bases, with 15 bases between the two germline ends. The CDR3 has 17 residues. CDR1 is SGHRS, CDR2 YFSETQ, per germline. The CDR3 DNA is TGCGCCAGCAGCTTGGGACAGAAACACCTCATGAACACTGAAGCTTTCTTT. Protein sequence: CASSLGQKHLMNTEAFF.

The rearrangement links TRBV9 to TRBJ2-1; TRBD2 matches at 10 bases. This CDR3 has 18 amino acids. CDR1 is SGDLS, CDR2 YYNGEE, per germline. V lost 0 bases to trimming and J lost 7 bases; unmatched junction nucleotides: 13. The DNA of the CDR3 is TGTGCCAGCAGCGTAGGAGGGCTAGCGGGAGTCCAGGGGAATGAGCAGTTCTTC. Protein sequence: CASSVGGLAGVQGNEQFF.

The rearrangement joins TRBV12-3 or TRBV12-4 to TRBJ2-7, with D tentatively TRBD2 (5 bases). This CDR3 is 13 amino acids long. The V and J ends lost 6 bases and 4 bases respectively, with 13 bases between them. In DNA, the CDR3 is TGTGCCAGCAGCCCCGGGCGGAGGTACGAGCAGTACTTC. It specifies CASSPGRRYEQYF.

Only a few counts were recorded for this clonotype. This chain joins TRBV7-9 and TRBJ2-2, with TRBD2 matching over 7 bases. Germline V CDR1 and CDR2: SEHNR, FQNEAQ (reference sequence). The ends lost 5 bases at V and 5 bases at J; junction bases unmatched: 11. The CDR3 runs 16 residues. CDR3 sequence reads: CASSPPGGRRTGELFF. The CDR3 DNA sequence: TGTGCCAGCAGCCCGCCGGGCGGGAGAAGGACCGGGGAGCTGTTTTTT.

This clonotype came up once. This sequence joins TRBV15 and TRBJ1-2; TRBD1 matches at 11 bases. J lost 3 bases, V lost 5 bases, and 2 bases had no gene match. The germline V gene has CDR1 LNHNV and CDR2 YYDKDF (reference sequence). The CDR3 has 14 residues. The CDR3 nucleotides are TGTGCCACCAGCTGGGGACAGGGGGACTATGGCTACACCTTC. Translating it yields CATSWGQGDYGYTF. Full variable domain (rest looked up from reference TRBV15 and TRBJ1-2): DAMVIQNPRYQVTQFGKPVTLSCSQTLNHNVMYWYQQKSSQAPKLLFHYYDKDFNNEADTPDNFQSRRPNTSFCFLDIRSPGLGDTAMYLCATSWGQGDYGYTFGSGTRLTVV.

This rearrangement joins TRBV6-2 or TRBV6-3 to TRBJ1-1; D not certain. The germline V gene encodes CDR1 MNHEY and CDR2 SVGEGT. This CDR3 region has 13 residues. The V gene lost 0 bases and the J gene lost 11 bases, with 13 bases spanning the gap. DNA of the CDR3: TGTGCCAGCAGTTACTCGTCGCCAGTACGGGCTTTCTTT. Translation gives CASSYSSPVRAFF.

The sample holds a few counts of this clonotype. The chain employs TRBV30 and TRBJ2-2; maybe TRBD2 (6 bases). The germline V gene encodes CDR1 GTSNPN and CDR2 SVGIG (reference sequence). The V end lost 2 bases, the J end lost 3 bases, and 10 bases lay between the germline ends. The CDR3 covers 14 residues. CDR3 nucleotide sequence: TGTGCCTGGAGTCCGATAGCGGACACCGGGGAGCTGTTTTTT. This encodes CAWSPIADTGELFF.

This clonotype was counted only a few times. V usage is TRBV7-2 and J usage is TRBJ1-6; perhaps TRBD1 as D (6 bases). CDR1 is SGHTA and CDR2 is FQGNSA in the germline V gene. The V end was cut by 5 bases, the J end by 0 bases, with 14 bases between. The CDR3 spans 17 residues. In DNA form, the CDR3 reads TGTGCCAGCAGCCCGCGACAGGCGAGCTCCTATAATTCACCCCTCCACTTT. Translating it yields CASSPRQASSYNSPLHF.